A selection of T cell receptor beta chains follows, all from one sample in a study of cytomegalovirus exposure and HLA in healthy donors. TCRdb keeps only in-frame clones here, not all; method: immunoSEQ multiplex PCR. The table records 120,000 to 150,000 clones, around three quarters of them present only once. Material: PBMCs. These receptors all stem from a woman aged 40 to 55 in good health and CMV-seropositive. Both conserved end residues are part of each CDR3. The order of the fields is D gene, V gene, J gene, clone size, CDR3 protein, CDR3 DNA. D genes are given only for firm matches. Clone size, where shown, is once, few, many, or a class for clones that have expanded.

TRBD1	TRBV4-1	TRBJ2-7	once	CASSPYDGQGSSEQYF	TGCGCCAGCAGCCCCTATGACGGACAGGGTTCGTCCGAGCAGTACTTC
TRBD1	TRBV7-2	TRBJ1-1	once	CASSPGGFAYTEAFF	TGTGCCAGCAGCCCAGGGGGTTTTGCTTACACTGAAGCTTTCTTT
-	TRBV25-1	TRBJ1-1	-	CASREQGMNTEAFF	TGTGCCAGCAGAGAACAGGGAATGAACACTGAAGCTTTCTTT
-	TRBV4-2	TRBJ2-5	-	CASSQGHSIQETQYF	TGTGCCAGCAGCCAAGGACACAGTATCCAAGAGACCCAGTACTTC
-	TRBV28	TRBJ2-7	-	CASSPPTPYEQYF	TGTGCCAGCAGTCCGCCTACTCCCTACGAGCAGTACTTC
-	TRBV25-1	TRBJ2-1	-	CASSPPQAYEQFF	TGTGCCAGCAGTCCCCCCCAGGCATATGAGCAGTTCTTC
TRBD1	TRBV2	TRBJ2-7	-	CASRAGTGEVEQYF	TGTGCCAGCAGGGCCGGGACAGGGGAGGTCGAGCAGTACTTC
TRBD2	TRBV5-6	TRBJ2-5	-	CASSLWGMGGRKETQYF	TGTGCCAGCAGCTTGTGGGGGATGGGCGGGAGAAAAGAGACCCAGTACTTC
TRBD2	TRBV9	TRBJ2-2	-	CASSKTGTSGGFTGELFF	TGTGCCAGCAGCAAGACCGGGACTAGCGGGGGGTTTACCGGGGAGCTGTTTTTT
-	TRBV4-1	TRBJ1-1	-	CASSQSRVTEAFF	TGCGCCAGCAGCCAATCCAGGGTAACTGAAGCTTTCTTT
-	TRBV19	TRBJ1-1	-	CASSIVGGRGTEAFF	TGTGCCAGTAGTATAGTGGGGGGGCGCGGAACTGAAGCTTTCTTT
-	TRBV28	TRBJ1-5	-	CASSFWQGGNQPQHF	TGTGCCAGCAGTTTCTGGCAGGGTGGCAATCAGCCCCAGCATTTT
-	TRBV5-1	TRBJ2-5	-	CASNLGEVAYKETQYF	TGCGCCAGCAACTTGGGGGAGGTAGCGTACAAAGAGACCCAGTACTTC
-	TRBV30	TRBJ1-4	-	CAWSVRVGEKLFF	TGTGCCTGGAGTGTAAGAGTCGGTGAAAAACTGTTTTTT
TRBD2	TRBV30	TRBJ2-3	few	CAWSGGGSDTQYF	TGTGCCTGGTCCGGGGGGGGGTCAGATACGCAGTATTTT
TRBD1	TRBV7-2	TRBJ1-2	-	CASSLDRAQSQGYTF	TGTGCCAGCAGCTTGGACAGGGCCCAATCCCAGGGCTACACCTTC
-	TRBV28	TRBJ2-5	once	CASTQGGEETQYF	TGTGCCAGCACACAAGGAGGGGAAGAGACCCAGTACTTC
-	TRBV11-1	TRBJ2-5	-	CASRRGRFNQETQYF	TGTGCCAGCCGGCGGGGCAGATTCAACCAAGAGACCCAGTACTTC
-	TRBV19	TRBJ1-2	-	CASSIGADYGYTF	TGTGCCAGTAGTATAGGGGCAGACTATGGCTACACCTTC
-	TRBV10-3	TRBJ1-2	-	CAIGTQPNYGYTF	TGTGCCATCGGCACACAACCCAACTATGGCTACACCTTC
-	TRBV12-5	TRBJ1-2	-	CASGAGQGFYGYTF	TGTGCTAGTGGTGCCGGGCAGGGCTTCTATGGCTACACCTTC
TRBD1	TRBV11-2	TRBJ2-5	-	CASSLGDRGYQETQYF	TGTGCCAGCAGCTTGGGGGACAGGGGGTACCAAGAGACCCAGTACTTC
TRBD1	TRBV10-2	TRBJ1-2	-	CASSDLGTANYGYTF	TGCGCCAGCAGCGACCTCGGGACAGCTAACTATGGCTACACCTTC
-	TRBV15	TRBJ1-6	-	CATRTGTGGVALHF	TGTGCCACCCGAACCGGGACTGGAGGGGTGGCCCTCCACTTT
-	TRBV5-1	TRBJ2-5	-	CASRSSAAPQETQYF	TGCGCCAGCAGAAGCTCGGCGGCACCACAAGAGACCCAGTACTTC
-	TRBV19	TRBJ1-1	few	CASSTVAGTEAFF	TGTGCCAGTAGTACCGTTGCGGGCACTGAAGCTTTCTTT
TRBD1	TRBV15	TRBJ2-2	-	CATSRVGQGTGELFF	TGTGCCACCAGCAGAGTCGGACAGGGGACCGGGGAGCTGTTTTTT
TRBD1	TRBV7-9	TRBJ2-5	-	CASSPGQGATETQYF	TGTGCCAGCAGCCCTGGACAGGGGGCTACGGAGACCCAGTACTTC
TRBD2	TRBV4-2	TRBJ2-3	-	CASSHPSSTSGGSTDAQYF	TGTGCCAGCAGCCACCCCTCGAGCACTAGCGGGGGCTCCACAGATGCGCAGTATTTT
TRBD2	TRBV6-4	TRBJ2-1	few	CASSVRGDSNEQFF	TGTGCCAGCAGTGTGCGGGGGGATAGTAATGAGCAGTTCTTC
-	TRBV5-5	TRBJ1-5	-	CASSPEGGGLGNQPQHF	TGTGCCAGCAGCCCGGAGGGCGGGGGGCTGGGCAATCAGCCCCAGCATTTT
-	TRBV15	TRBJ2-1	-	CATSRGPGGVYEQFF	TGTGCCACCAGCAGAGGCCCTGGCGGGGTTTATGAGCAGTTCTTC
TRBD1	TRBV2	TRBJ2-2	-	CASSRTGGDYTGELFF	TGTGCCAGCAGCCGGACAGGGGGCGACTACACCGGGGAGCTGTTTTTT
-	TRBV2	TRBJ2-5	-	CASSDTGLETQYF	TGTGCCAGCAGCGATACAGGGTTGGAGACCCAGTACTTC
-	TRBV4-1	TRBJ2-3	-	CASSQSNTDTQYF	TGCGCCAGCAGCCAATCTAACACAGATACGCAGTATTTT
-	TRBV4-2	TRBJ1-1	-	CASSQGGRTAFF	TGTGCCAGCAGCCAAGGGGGGCGTACCGCTTTCTTT
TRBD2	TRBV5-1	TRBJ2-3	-	CASSLGGGLTDTQYF	TGCGCCAGCAGCTTGGGCGGGGGACTCACAGATACGCAGTATTTT
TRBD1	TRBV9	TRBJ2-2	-	CASSERGGTGVGELFF	TGCGCCAGCAGCGAAAGAGGGGGGACAGGGGTCGGGGAGCTGTTTTTT
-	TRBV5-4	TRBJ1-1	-	CASSLGGGNTEAFF	TGTGCCAGCAGCTTAGGCGGGGGTAACACTGAAGCTTTCTTT
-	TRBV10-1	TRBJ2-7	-	CASSPPGVREQYF	TGCGCCAGCAGTCCACCGGGAGTCCGCGAGCAGTACTTC
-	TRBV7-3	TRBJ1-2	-	CASSLTSGGYGYTF	TGTGCCAGCAGCTTAACTTCAGGAGGGTATGGCTACACCTTC
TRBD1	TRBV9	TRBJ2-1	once	CASSEDRGPYNEQFF	TGTGCCAGCAGCGAAGACAGGGGGCCCTACAATGAGCAGTTCTTC
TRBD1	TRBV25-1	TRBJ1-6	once	CASRQQGKNSPLHF	TGTGCCAGCAGACAACAGGGGAAGAATTCACCCCTCCACTTT
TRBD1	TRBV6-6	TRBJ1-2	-	CASSLTRQGRNYGYTF	TGTGCCAGCAGCCTCACCCGACAGGGAAGAAACTATGGCTACACCTTC
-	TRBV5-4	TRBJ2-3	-	CASSLKGDTQYF	TGTGCCAGCAGCTTAAAGGGGGATACGCAGTATTTT
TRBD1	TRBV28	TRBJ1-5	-	CASSWTGYNQPQHF	TGTGCCAGCAGTTGGACAGGGTACAATCAGCCCCAGCATTTT
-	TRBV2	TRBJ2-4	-	CASSYEGVKNIQYF	TGTGCCAGCAGTTATGAGGGAGTCAAAAACATTCAGTACTTC
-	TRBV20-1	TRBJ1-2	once	CSAGSSGYTF	TGCAGTGCCGGGAGTTCCGGCTACACCTTC
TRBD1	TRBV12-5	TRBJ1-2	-	CASVPRDRVQDSHGYTF	TGTGCTAGTGTGCCCCGGGACAGGGTCCAGGATAGCCATGGCTACACCTTC
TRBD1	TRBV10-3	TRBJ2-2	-	CAISESGTGVTGELFF	TGTGCCATCAGTGAGTCCGGGACAGGGGTCACCGGGGAGCTGTTTTTT
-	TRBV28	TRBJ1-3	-	CASSFRVLGNTIYF	TGTGCCAGCAGTTTTCGCGTTTTGGGAAACACCATATATTTT
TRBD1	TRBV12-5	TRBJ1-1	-	CASKTGDNTEAFF	TGTGCTAGCAAGACAGGGGACAACACTGAAGCTTTCTTT
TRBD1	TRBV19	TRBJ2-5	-	CASSGTGVGETQYF	TGTGCCAGCAGTGGGACAGGGGTAGGAGAGACCCAGTACTTC
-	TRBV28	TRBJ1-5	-	CASSALGREQPQHF	TGTGCCAGCAGTGCCTTAGGGCGGGAACAGCCCCAGCATTTT
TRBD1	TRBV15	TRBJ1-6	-	CATSRERTGRSPLHF	TGTGCCACCAGCAGAGAGAGGACAGGGAGATCACCCCTCCACTTT
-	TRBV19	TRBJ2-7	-	CASRSTGNSYEQYF	TGTGCCAGTAGGTCGACAGGAAACTCCTACGAGCAGTACTTC
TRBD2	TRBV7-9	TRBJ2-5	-	CASSTTSGGAGETQYF	TGTGCCAGCAGCACCACTAGCGGGGGGGCCGGGGAGACCCAGTACTTC
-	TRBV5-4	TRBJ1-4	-	CASSSGGDNEKLFF	TGTGCCAGCAGCTCTGGGGGGGATAATGAAAAACTGTTTTTT
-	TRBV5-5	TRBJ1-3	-	CASSARPGQTDPRMAIYF	TGTGCCAGCAGCGCAAGGCCTGGACAGACAGATCCTCGGATGGCCATATATTTT